Sequencing of this T cell receptor (beta chain) was carried out in a study of identical twins. General observations from the study: The study drew conclusions from cross-sectional statistical analysis, not from following the same donors.

After template switching added a universal primer site, the resulting cDNA carried unique molecular identifiers. TCRdb re-derived calls from the 5' RACE reads in MiXCR, one entry per CDR3 protein. The data contain hundreds of thousands of distinct CDR3 sequences, roughly 18% of them singletons. Of note for this clonotype: Antigen: not known.

Trimming took 5 bases from V and 0 from J, leaving 9 bases between them. The CDR3 spans 14 residues. The germline gives CDR1 ENHRY, CDR2 SYGVKD. The data were also submitted as part of a second study, on T cells expressing NK-cell markers. That study adds: From sorted CD3+CD56+NKG2C+, CD3+CD56+NKG2C- and CD3+CD56-NKG2C+ T cells came the TCR beta repertoires. A few of the donors also had these clonotypes leading their CD3+CD56-NKG2C+ fraction.

The gene calls are TRBV10-3 and TRBJ2-3; no firm D call. Sequencing was performed on PBMCs. This TCR came from a woman in her late teens or twenties in good health. The CDR3 DNA is TGTGCCATCAGTCCCAGCTCTAGCACAGATACGCAGTATTTT. Its protein is CAISPSSSTDTQYF.